This TCR beta chain was captured in a study of T-cell memory formation after mild COVID-19. A single record per CDR3 protein comes from TCRdb applying MiXCR to the 5' RACE reads. The sample shows 180,000 or so distinct CDR3 sequences, around 10% of them seen only once. This TCR derives from a man younger than 30 who had mild COVID-19 (a few samples of this study predate the infection). Cell type and time point are not known. The source material was PBMCs or a T cell subset sorted from them (not recorded which).

DNA for the CDR3: TGTGCCAGTAGTCCTACAGGGGGCGAGCTTGATGAGCAGTTCTTC. This sequence encodes CASSPTGGELDEQFF. The chain carries TRBV19 and TRBJ2-1, with 9 positions matching TRBD1. After removal of 5 bases from V and 8 bases from J, the junction contained 10 bases not matched to a gene. Germline V lookup: CDR1 LNHDA, CDR2 SQIVND (reference sequence). The CDR3 contains 15 residues.